The clone carrying this T cell receptor beta chain appeared many times. The antigen is unknown. The entry originates in a study of T cells in Graves' hyperthyroidism and ophthalmopathy. Study observations and caveats: Most thyroid clonotypes expanded above 0.001 appeared in blood too.

It was RNA transcripts that yielded the amplified TCR beta CDR3 regions. HTBI primers were used for first-round RT-PCR of the TCR CDR3. Each CDR3 protein is one row after TCRdb ran MiXCR on the multiplex PCR reads. The data contain 270,000 or so distinct CDR3 sequences, over 12% of them singletons. Clinical symptoms, serum thyroxine and TRAb, thyroid ultrasound and orbital computed tomography together formed the diagnostic basis. Blood from later-ophthalmopathy patients was taken at first hyperthyroidism diagnosis. The CDR3 covers 15 residues. The V end was cut by 11 bases, the J end by 1 base, with 21 bases between. Germline CDR1 ENHRY, CDR2 SYGVKD.

Sample: blood. The J gene is TRBJ2-7, the V gene TRBV10-3; no firm D call. The source is a woman in her forties or fifties with Graves' hyperthyroidism that later progressed to Graves' ophthalmopathy. The CDR3 bases are TGTGCCTCGCGGCGGAGTCTAGATATTTCCTACGAGCAGTACTTC. It yields the protein CASRRSLDISYEQYF.